Below, one T cell receptor (beta chain) is given with its context. Antigen: not known. CDR1 and CDR2 from the germline V gene are SNHLY and FYNNEI. The trim removed 6 bases at V and 1 base at J, leaving 3 bases unmatched. The CDR3 contains 13 residues. The data stem from a study of PD-1 blockade in classical Hodgkin lymphoma. Study-level points and caveats: In CD4+ cells, TCR diversity went up significantly by C4D1, but in CD8+ cells it did not.

All trial patients relapsed after autologous stem cell transplantation. Method: immunoSEQ multiplex PCR; TCRdb's copy keeps in-frame clones and lacks some. The top ten hold just under 20% of the sample, which has about 110,000 clones, roughly 87% seen once. The receptor comes from a human donor with classical Hodgkin lymphoma. Sample: peripheral blood mononuclear cells (PBMCs), taken before the second cycle of nivolumab. The chain joins TRBV2 to TRBJ2-7; 7 bases map to TRBD2. The CDR3 coding sequence is TGTGCCAGCAGGGCGGGGGTATCCTACGAGCAGTACTTC. It yields the protein CASRAGVSYEQYF.